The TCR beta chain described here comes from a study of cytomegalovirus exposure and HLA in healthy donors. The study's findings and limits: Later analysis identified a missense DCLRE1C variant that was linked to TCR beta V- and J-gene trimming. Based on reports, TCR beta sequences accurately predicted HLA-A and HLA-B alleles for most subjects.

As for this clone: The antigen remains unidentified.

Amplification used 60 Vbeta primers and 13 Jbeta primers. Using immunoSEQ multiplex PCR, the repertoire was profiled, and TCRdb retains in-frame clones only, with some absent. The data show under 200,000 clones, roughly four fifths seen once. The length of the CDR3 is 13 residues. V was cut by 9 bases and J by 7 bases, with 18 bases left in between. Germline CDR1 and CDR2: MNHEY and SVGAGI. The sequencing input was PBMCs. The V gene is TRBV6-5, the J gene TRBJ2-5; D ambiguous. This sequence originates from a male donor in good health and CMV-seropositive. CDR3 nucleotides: TGTGCCAGAAGCTTAACCCAAGGCGGGACCCAGTACTTC. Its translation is CARSLTQGGTQYF.